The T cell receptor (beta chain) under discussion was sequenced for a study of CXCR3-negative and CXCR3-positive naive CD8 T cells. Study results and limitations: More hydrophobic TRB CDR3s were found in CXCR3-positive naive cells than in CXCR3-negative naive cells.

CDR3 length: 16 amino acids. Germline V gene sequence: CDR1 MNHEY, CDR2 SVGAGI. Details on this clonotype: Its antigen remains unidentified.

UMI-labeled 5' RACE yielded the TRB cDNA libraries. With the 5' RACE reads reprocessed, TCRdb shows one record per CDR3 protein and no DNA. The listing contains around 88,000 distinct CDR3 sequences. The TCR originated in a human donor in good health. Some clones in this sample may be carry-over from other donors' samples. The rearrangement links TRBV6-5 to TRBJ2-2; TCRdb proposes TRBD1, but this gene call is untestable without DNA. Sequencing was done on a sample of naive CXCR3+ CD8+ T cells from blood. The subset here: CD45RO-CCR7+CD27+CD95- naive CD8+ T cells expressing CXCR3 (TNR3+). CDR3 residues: CASSTGFGMSTGELFF.